In this sample, the clone carrying this T cell receptor beta chain turned up a few times. The antigen remains unidentified. Between the trimmed V and J ends, which lost 1 base and 4 bases, there was a span of 11 bases. The CDR3 covers 14 residues. Germline assignment: CDR1 SGHTA and CDR2 FQGNSA. Using a J-beta primer mix together with a sample-barcoded 5' primer, a second PCR was run for about 6 to 11 cycles. MiXCR was run by TCRdb on the 5' RACE reads, yielding one entry per CDR3 protein. The sample has approximately 770,000 distinct CDR3 sequences, 55% to 70% seen once; the top ten hold over 20%. The sample comes from a study of blood T cells in healthy people across ages. General study results and limits: Across samples, TCR beta diversity tracked strongly with naive T cell percentage.

The sequence was obtained from a man younger than 40 in good health. Sequenced: blood. The chain employs TRBV7-2 and TRBJ2-7; D gene ambiguous. The CDR3 coding sequence is TGTGCCAGCAGCTTAGGAGGCGCTCAGTACGAGCAGTACTTC. It specifies CASSLGGAQYEQYF. Full variable domain (missing parts from reference TRBV7-2 and TRBJ2-7): GAGVSQSPSNKVTEKGKDVELRCDPISGHTALYWYRQSLGQGLEFLIYFQGNSAPDKSGLPSDRFSAERTGGSVSTLTIQRTQQEDSAVYLCASSLGGAQYEQYFGPGTRLTVT.